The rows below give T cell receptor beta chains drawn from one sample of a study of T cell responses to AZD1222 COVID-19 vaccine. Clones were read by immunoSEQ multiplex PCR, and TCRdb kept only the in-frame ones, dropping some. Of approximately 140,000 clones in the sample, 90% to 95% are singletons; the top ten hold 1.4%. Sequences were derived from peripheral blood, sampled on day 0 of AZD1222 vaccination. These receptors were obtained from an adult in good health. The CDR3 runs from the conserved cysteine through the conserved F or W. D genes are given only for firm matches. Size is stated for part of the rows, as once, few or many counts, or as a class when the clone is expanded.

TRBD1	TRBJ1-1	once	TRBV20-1	TGCAGTGCTAGTTCGGACAGGGAAACTGAAGCTTTCTTT	CSASSDRETEAFF
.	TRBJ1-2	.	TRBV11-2	TGTGCCAGCAGGTCAGGGGTCCGAGGCTATGGCTACACCTTC	CASRSGVRGYGYTF
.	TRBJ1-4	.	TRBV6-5	TGTGCCAGCAGTTACTCGAAACAGGATCAGAATGAAAAACTGTTTTTT	CASSYSKQDQNEKLFF
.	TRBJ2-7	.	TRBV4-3	TGCGCCAGCAGCCAAGTCGGGGCGACTGGCACCTACGAGCAGTACTTC	CASSQVGATGTYEQYF
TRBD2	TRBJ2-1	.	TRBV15	TGTGCCACCCAAACCTCGGGACTAGCGGGGGGGCCTTCGATGAATGAGCAGTTCTTC	CATQTSGLAGGPSMNEQFF
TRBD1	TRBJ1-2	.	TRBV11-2	TGTGCCAGCAGCTTAGAAGAGGGGGCGCGGTATGGCTACACCTTC	CASSLEEGARYGYTF
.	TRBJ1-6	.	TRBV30	TGTGCCTGGAGGATCCCTACCGGGACCTGGGGTTCACCCCTCCACTTT	CAWRIPTGTWGSPLHF
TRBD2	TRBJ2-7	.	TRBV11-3	TGTGCCAGCAGCCCGGGGGGGGGTCCTAAAGACGAGCAGTACTTC	CASSPGGGPKDEQYF
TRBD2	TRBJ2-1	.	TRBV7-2	TGTGCCAGCAGTCGTCGAGCGGGATTGTCGGACAATGAGCAGTTCTTC	CASSRRAGLSDNEQFF
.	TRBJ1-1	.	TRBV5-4	TGTGCCAGCAGCCCGGCCGTGAGGCTTCCAGAAGCTTTCTTT	CASSPAVRLPEAFF
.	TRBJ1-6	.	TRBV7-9	TGTGCCAGCAGCCAAACCCTAGGCCGCTTTAATTCACCCCTCCACTTT	CASSQTLGRFNSPLHF
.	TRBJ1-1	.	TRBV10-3	TGTGCCATCAGCCGTCAGAGGGAGAGAGGGAACACTGAAGCTTTCTTT	CAISRQRERGNTEAFF
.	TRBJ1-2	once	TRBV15	TGTGCCACCAGCAGAGATCTTGAGGGGCTTAGCTATGGCTACACCTTC	CATSRDLEGLSYGYTF
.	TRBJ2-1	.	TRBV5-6	TGTGCCAGCAGCTTGGCGGGGGGCAGGGGGAGGAATAATGAGCAGTTCTTC	CASSLAGGRGRNNEQFF
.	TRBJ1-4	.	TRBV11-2	TGTGCCAGCAGCCCCACCGGGACGGCTAATGAAAAACTGTTTTTT	CASSPTGTANEKLFF
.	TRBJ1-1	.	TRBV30	TGTGCCTGGAGTGTTAATGGGCACACTGAAGCTTTCTTT	CAWSVNGHTEAFF
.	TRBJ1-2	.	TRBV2	TGTGCCAGCAGTGGGGAATTTTTCTACACCTTC	CASSGEFFYTF
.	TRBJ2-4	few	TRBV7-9	TGTGCCAGCAGCTCCCTCACCTTACGGGACATTCAGTACTTC	CASSSLTLRDIQYF
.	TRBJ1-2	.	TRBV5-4	TGTGCCAGCAGGGTGGGGACGGCGACTAACTATGGCTACACCTTC	CASRVGTATNYGYTF
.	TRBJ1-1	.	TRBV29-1	TGCAGCGTTCCCTCGGGCCCCACTGAAGCTTTCTTT	CSVPSGPTEAFF
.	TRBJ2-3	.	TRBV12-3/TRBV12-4	TGTGCCAGCAGTTCCACAGATACGCAGTATTTT	CASSSTDTQYF
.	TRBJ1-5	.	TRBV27	TGTGCCAGCAGTTCACAACCACCAGGACGGGGTCAGCCCCAGCATTTT	CASSSQPPGRGQPQHF
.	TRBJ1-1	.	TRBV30	TGTGCCTGGGCCCTTATGGGTGAAGCTTTCTTT	CAWALMGEAFF
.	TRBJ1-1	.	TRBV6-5	TGTGCCAGCAGGGTCGGGACACTAAGGAAAGCTTTCTTT	CASRVGTLRKAFF
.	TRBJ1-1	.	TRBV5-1	TGCGCCAGCAGCCCCCCGACAGGCCCCGGGGGCACTGAAGCTTTCTTT	CASSPPTGPGGTEAFF
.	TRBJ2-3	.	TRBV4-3	TGCGCCAGCAGCCAAGATTCCGGGCGGGATAGAGATACGCAGTATTTT	CASSQDSGRDRDTQYF
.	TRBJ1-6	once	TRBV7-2	TGTGCCAGCAGCTTAGCGGAAGGGGGTTCACCCCTCCACTTT	CASSLAEGGSPLHF
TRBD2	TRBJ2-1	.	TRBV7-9	TGTGCCAGCAGCACGGGGGGAGACAATGAGCAGTTCTTC	CASSTGGDNEQFF
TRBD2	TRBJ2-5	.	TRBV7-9	TGTGCCAGCAGCTTATACGGGGGGTACATATTAGAGACCCAGTACTTC	CASSLYGGYILETQYF